One TCR beta chain is described in this entry. Its antigen is undetermined. The CDR3 spans 15 residues. Germline values: CDR1 MNHEY, CDR2 SVGAGI. V lost 2 bases to trimming and J lost 5 bases; unmatched junction nucleotides: 8. This record belongs to a study of T cell responses to AZD1222 COVID-19 vaccine. Study-wide results and caveats: Spike as a whole was targeted by vaccine-associated CD4 TCRs, dominant at 160-218 and 743-854. The study identified only five to seven AZD1222 recipients as seropositive at baseline. Spike-specific TCR breadth and depth went up after people got two AZD1222 doses.

The repertoire was sequenced with immunoSEQ multiplex PCR; TCRdb's copy has only in-frame clones and lacks some. This table holds around 160,000 clones, approximately 89% found once. The receptor comes from an adult in good health. The specimen comprised peripheral blood, sampled on day 0 of AZD1222 vaccination. The chain uses TRBV6-5 and TRBJ1-1; 7 bases are a match to TRBD1. The CDR3 nucleotides are TGTGCCAGCAGTTACGCCAACAGGGGTAGGACTGAAGCTTTCTTT. It yields the protein CASSYANRGRTEAFF.